The next 31 T cell receptor beta chains were all read from a single sample in a study of T-cell reconstitution after alpha-beta-depleted transplantation in children. The library targeted TCRbeta and was prepared with unique molecular identifiers. TCRdb used MiXCR to reprocess the PCR reads, holding one entry per CDR3 protein. Found here are roughly 340,000 distinct CDR3 sequences, about 16% of them singletons; the top ten hold about 41%. This sample comprised PBMCs, mostly from graft donor cells, obtained 360 days after TCRalphabeta/CD19-depleted stem cell transplant. The receptors shown here come from a male patient aged 2-15 years who had a stem cell transplant for acute lymphoblastic leukemia, so the T cells may come from the graft donor.

This clonotype has ten or more counts. This chain uses TRBV28 with TRBJ1-1; no clear D gene. The CDR3 totals 13 residues. The V end lost 6 bases, the J end lost 1 base, and 9 bases lay between the germline ends. The germline V gene has CDR1 MDHEN and CDR2 SYDVKM. The CDR3 here is CASRHEQNTEAFF. In DNA form, the CDR3 reads TGTGCCAGCAGACACGAACAGAACACTGAAGCTTTCTTT.

The CDR3 spells CASSQGRNFGYTF. The DNA for the CDR3 is TGTGCCAGCAGCCAAGGACGGAATTTTGGCTACACCTTC. The gene calls are TRBV14 and TRBJ1-2; unclear D gene. CDR1 is SGHDN and CDR2 is FVKESK in the germline V gene. CDR3 length: 13 residues. V shed 1 base and J shed 7 bases, with 10 bases lying between them.

The CDR3 reads CSVDDTLASGANVLTF. CDR3 bases: TGCAGCGTTGATGACACTCTAGCGTCTGGGGCCAACGTCCTGACTTTC. The rearrangement uses TRBV29-1 and TRBJ2-6; TRBD2 might be the D (6 bases). V was trimmed by 3 bases and J by 1 base, leaving 13 bases between them. The CDR3 covers 16 residues. Germline V gives CDR1 SQVTM, CDR2 ANQGSEA. The full variable domain, completed using reference TRBV29-1 and TRBJ2-6, is SAVISQKPSRDICQRGTSLTIQCQVDSQVTMMFWYRQQPGQSLTLIATANQGSEATYESGFVIDKFPISRPNLTFSTLTVSNMSPEDSSIYLCSVDDTLASGANVLTFGAGSRLTVL.

This clonotype was counted at least ten times. The rearrangement uses TRBV6-5 and TRBJ2-3; D is unclear. The CDR3 length is 15 residues. Per germline, CDR1 MNHEY and CDR2 SVGAGI. V gave up 2 bases and J gave up 2 bases, with 11 bases separating them. The CDR3 DNA is TGTGCCAGCAGTTACCAGGACGGGCTCACAGATACGCAGTATTTT. Its translation is CASSYQDGLTDTQYF.

The gene calls are TRBV12-3 or TRBV12-4 and TRBJ2-5, with 7 bases that match TRBD2. After removal of 5 bases from V and 4 bases from J, the junction contained 7 bases not matched to a gene. This CDR3 is 14 amino acids long. CDR3 amino acids: CASSPLASGETQYF. The CDR3 coding sequence is TGTGCCAGCAGTCCCCTGGCTAGCGGAGAGACCCAGTACTTC.

This clonotype was seen a handful of times. This chain links TRBV27 with TRBJ2-7, with D possibly being TRBD1 (6 bases). The CDR3 contains 13 residues. The germline CDR1 and CDR2 sequences are MNHEY and SMNVEV (reference sequence). Trimming removed 3 bases at V and 5 bases at J, with 11 bases between. The CDR3 here is CASSFTGFHEQYF. CDR3 bases: TGTGCCAGCAGTTTTACAGGGTTCCACGAGCAGTACTTC.

This chain joins TRBV19 and TRBJ2-1, with 9 bases aligning to TRBD2. Germline CDR1 reads LNHDA; CDR2 reads SQIVND (reference sequence). Trimming took 4 bases from V and 3 from J; bases not matched to a gene: 7. The CDR3 has 16 residues. In DNA form, the CDR3 reads TGTGCCAGTAGTAGGGCGACTAGCGGATTCTACAATGAGCAGTTCTTC. It encodes CASSRATSGFYNEQFF.

This clonotype was counted many times. Sequence at one end of the junction differs from germline and may be a read error. The CDR3 coding sequence is TGTGCCAGCAGCTTAGGGCGGCTCAATGTGCAGTTCTTC. Its protein is CASSLGRLNVQFF. The V gene is TRBV7-8, the J gene TRBJ2-1; D not certain. The length of the CDR3 is 13 residues. CDR1 and CDR2 (germline): SGHVS, FQNEAQ.

This clonotype occurred many times. V gene TRBV12-3 or TRBV12-4 combines with J gene TRBJ1-1, with D hard to call. CDR3 length: 15 residues. The V end was cut by 3 bases, the J end by 0 bases, with 11 bases between. The CDR3 sequence: CASSFNPLMNTEAFF. As DNA, the CDR3 is TGTGCCAGCAGTTTTAATCCACTAATGAACACTGAAGCTTTCTTT.

This clonotype turned up a few times. The V and J genes are TRBV14 and TRBJ2-1; D is unclear. Germline values: CDR1 SGHDN, CDR2 FVKESK. The CDR3 runs 14 residues. Deletions cut 3 bases from V and 8 bases from J, with 14 bases between. The CDR3 region is CASSHKVDPDEQFF. The CDR3 nucleotides read TGTGCCAGCAGCCATAAAGTGGATCCTGATGAGCAGTTCTTC.

In this sample, this clonotype turned up a few times. The V and J genes are TRBV4-1 and TRBJ2-2; 7 bases are a match to TRBD1. V was pared by 1 base and J by 7 bases, with 3 bases of the junction left unmatched. CDR1 is MGHRA, CDR2 YSYEKL, per germline. This CDR3 spans 14 amino acids. The CDR3 DNA is TGCGCCAGCAGCCAAGTGGGGACAGACGGGGAGCTGTTTTTT. It is translated as CASSQVGTDGELFF.

This clonotype turned up a few times. The J gene is TRBJ2-1, the V gene TRBV4-1; D may be TRBD1 (6 bases). Germline CDR1 is MGHRA and CDR2 is YSYEKL. The CDR3 loop spans 12 amino acids. The V and J ends lost 2 bases and 8 bases respectively, with 7 bases between them. The CDR3 region has the DNA TGCGCCAGCAGCCAATACAGGGATGAGCAGTTCTTC. This sequence encodes CASSQYRDEQFF.

This clonotype was picked up a small number of times. This chain uses TRBV28 with TRBJ2-2, with D maybe TRBD1 (6 bases). Trimming removed 3 bases from V and 8 bases from J, with 16 bases in between. In germline, CDR1 is MDHEN, CDR2 SYDVKM. The length of the CDR3 is 15 residues. The CDR3: CASSFRGRRGGELFF. CDR3 DNA: TGTGCCAGCAGTTTCAGGGGACGGCGTGGGGGGGAGCTGTTTTTT. The variable domain in full, completed from reference TRBV28 and TRBJ2-2, reads DVKVTQSSRYLVKRTGEKVFLECVQDMDHENMFWYRQDPGLGLRLIYFSYDVKMKEKGDIPEGYSVSREKKERFSLILESASTNQTSMYLCASSFRGRRGGELFFGEGSRLTVL.

There are a few counts of this clonotype. V usage is TRBV6-5 and J usage is TRBJ2-7; TRBD1 matches at 9 bases. This CDR3 region has 14 residues. Germline loops: CDR1 MNHEY, CDR2 SVGAGI. V dropped 2 bases and J dropped 5; count of bases not matched to a gene: 4. The CDR3: CASSYLGTGNEQYF. As DNA, the CDR3 is TGTGCCAGCAGTTACCTCGGGACAGGGAACGAGCAGTACTTC.

In its sample, this clonotype was seen once. This chain uses TRBV7-1 with TRBJ2-5; D is possibly TRBD2 (6 bases). TRBV7-1 is given ORF status, its function remaining uncertain. V lost 3 bases and J lost 3, with 32 bases in between. This CDR3 is 21 amino acids long. The CDR3 bases are TGTGCCAGCAGCTCCGGCCGGCGGCGAATTGGAGGGGCGTGGGGAGAAGAGACCCAGTACTTC. It encodes CASSSGRRRIGGAWGEETQYF.

The chain is built from TRBV28 and TRBJ1-4, with D maybe TRBD1 (6 bases). V lost 6 bases, J lost 0 bases, and 11 bases lay in between. This CDR3 spans 15 amino acids. CDR1 MDHEN and CDR2 SYDVKM come from the germline V gene. CDR3 region: CASSLGAATNEKLFF. CDR3 bases: TGTGCCAGCAGCCTGGGGGCGGCAACTAATGAAAAACTGTTTTTT.

Many counts were recorded for this clonotype. The chain has TRBV2 and TRBJ1-1, with TRBD1 as a possible D gene (6 bases). Germline values: CDR1 SNHLY, CDR2 FYNNEI. The CDR3 runs 14 residues. Trimming stripped 4 bases from V and 4 bases from J, with 13 bases between. The CDR3 region has the DNA TGTGCCAGCAGTGTGCAGGGGCAGGGCACTGAAGCTTTCTTT. Protein sequence: CASSVQGQGTEAFF. The full variable domain, its missing parts supplied by reference TRBV2 and TRBJ1-1, is EPEVTQTPSHQVTQMGQEVILRCVPISNHLYFYWYRQILGQKVEFLVSFYNNEISEKSEIFDDQFSVERPDGSNFTLKIRSTKLEDSAMYFCASSVQGQGTEAFFGQGTRLTVV.

The chain has TRBV25-1 and TRBJ2-1; the match to TRBD1 covers 7 bases. V trimming: 5 bases; J trimming: 3 bases; junction bases outside the gene matches: 7. The germline V gene has CDR1 MGHDK and CDR2 SYGVNS. This CDR3 comprises 15 residues. The CDR3 DNA sequence: TGTGCCAGCAGTCCCACCAGGGGGATCTACAATGAGCAGTTCTTC. Amino acids: CASSPTRGIYNEQFF. The full variable domain, with the rest looked up from reference TRBV25-1 and TRBJ2-1, is EADIYQTPRYLVIGTGKKITLECSQTMGHDKMYWYQQDPGMELHLIHYSYGVNSTEKGDLSSESTVSRIRTEHFPLTLESARPSHTSQYLCASSPTRGIYNEQFFGPGTRLTVL.

This clonotype was observed once. V is TRBV20-1 and J is TRBJ2-7, with 16 bases that match TRBD2. CDR1 and CDR2 from the germline V gene are DFQATT and SNEGSKA (reference sequence). The CDR3 is 16 amino acids. Trimming removed 3 bases from V and 4 bases from J; junction bases left unmatched: 6. Here the CDR3 DNA reads TGCAGTGCTAGCCTCATGGGACTAGCGGGAGGGTACGAGCAGTACTTC. Translating gives CSASLMGLAGGYEQYF.

This clonotype occurred many times. The chain links TRBV19 to TRBJ2-7; D is uncertain. CDR3 length equals 12 residues. V was pared by 5 bases and J by 4 bases, with 9 bases between. Per germline, CDR1 LNHDA and CDR2 SQIVND (reference sequence). This chain's CDR3 is CASSPNQYEQYF. DNA for the CDR3: TGTGCCAGTAGTCCAAATCAGTACGAGCAGTACTTC.

This clonotype came up a few times. This chain links TRBV4-1 with TRBJ2-3; no clear D gene. The CDR3 runs to 18 residues. V was pared by 0 bases and J by 9 bases, with 25 bases between. Looked up from germline, CDR1 is MGHRA and CDR2 is YSYEKL. The CDR3 sequence is CASSQEPLRNNPKSTQYF. CDR3 bases: TGCGCCAGCAGCCAAGAACCCCTCAGGAACAACCCCAAATCCACGCAGTATTTT.

This clonotype was counted a few times. J is TRBJ1-5 and V is TRBV20-1; 11 positions agree with TRBD1. The CDR3 loop spans 18 amino acids. In germline, CDR1 is DFQATT, CDR2 SNEGSKA (reference sequence). The ends lost 0 bases at V and 0 bases at J; junction bases unmatched: 7. In nucleotides, the CDR3 is TGCAGTGCTAGAGATTCGGGGACAGGGGGATATAGCAATCAGCCCCAGCATTTT. It specifies CSARDSGTGGYSNQPQHF.

The chain recombines TRBV7-9 with TRBJ2-5; 14 bases line up with TRBD2. Trimming cost V 6 bases and J 5 bases; bases outside gene matches: 5. There are 15 residues in the CDR3. Germline CDR1 is SEHNR and CDR2 is FQNEAQ (reference sequence). The CDR3 is CASSETSGRVETQYF. The CDR3, as DNA: TGTGCCAGCAGTGAGACTAGCGGGAGGGTCGAGACCCAGTACTTC.

In this sample, this clonotype turned up a few times. The J gene is TRBJ2-1, the V gene TRBV4-3; weak D call: TRBD2 (6 bases). Trimming took 0 bases from V and 13 from J, leaving 16 bases between them. CDR3 length: 14 residues. Germline V gene lookup returns CDR1 LGHNA and CDR2 YSLEER. In DNA form, the CDR3 reads TGCGCCAGCAGCCAAGACACGACTAGGAATCTTCAGTTCTTC. It translates to CASSQDTTRNLQFF.

This CDR3 reads CASSPRARTGDGANVLTF. CDR3 DNA: TGTGCCAGCTCACCACGGGCTAGGACAGGGGACGGGGCCAACGTCCTGACTTTC. The chain uses TRBV18 and TRBJ2-6; 9 nucleotides agree with TRBD1. The germline gives CDR1 KGHSH, CDR2 LQKENI. This CDR3 region has 18 residues. Trimming removed 1 base from V and 4 bases from J; junction bases left unmatched: 8. Together with reference TRBV18 and TRBJ2-6, the CDR3 gives the full variable domain: NAGVMQNPRHLVRRRGQEARLRCSPMKGHSHVYWYRQLPEEGLKFMVYLQKENIIDESGMPKERFSAEFPKEGPSILRIQQVVRGDSAAYFCASSPRARTGDGANVLTFGAGSRLTVL.

This clonotype has a count of ten or more. The CDR3 nucleotides are TGTGCCAGCAGTCCCGTCGGAACCACCCTTAATGAGCAGTTCTTC. Protein sequence: CASSPVGTTLNEQFF. J is TRBJ2-1 and V is TRBV28, with D unresolved. Per germline, CDR1 MDHEN and CDR2 SYDVKM. This CDR3 has 15 amino acids. The V and J ends lost 5 bases and 7 bases respectively, with 18 bases between them.

The V and J genes are TRBV24-1 and TRBJ1-5, with D unclear. Trimming pared 3 bases from V and 7 bases from J, leaving 12 bases between. Germline V gene lookup returns CDR1 KGHDR and CDR2 SFDVKD. The CDR3 has 14 residues. This CDR3 reads CATSDTRGRQPQHF. The CDR3, as DNA: TGTGCCACCAGTGATACGCGGGGTAGGCAGCCCCAGCATTTT.

This clonotype was seen repeatedly, ten times or more. This chain joins TRBV15 and TRBJ1-6, with 9 bases matching TRBD1. CDR1 and CDR2 from the germline V gene are LNHNV and YYDKDF (reference sequence). The V and J ends lost 3 bases and 9 bases, in that order; junction bases with no gene match: 9. The length of the CDR3 is 16 residues. The CDR3 nucleotides read TGTGCCACCAGCAGTGGCTCACACAGGGGGCTTTCACCCCTCCACTTT. This gives the protein CATSSGSHRGLSPLHF.

The V gene is TRBV28, the J gene TRBJ2-5, with D maybe TRBD2 (5 bases). V lost 5 bases and J 4 bases, leaving 14 bases between the germline ends. The CDR3 extends over 14 amino acids. Germline CDR1 reads MDHEN; CDR2 reads SYDVKM. This CDR3 is CASSVDMRVETQYF. In DNA form, the CDR3 reads TGTGCCAGCAGTGTAGATATGAGGGTAGAGACCCAGTACTTC.

This clonotype was detected only a few times. V usage is TRBV15 and J usage is TRBJ1-5; D is ambiguous. The CDR3 extends over 14 amino acids. The ends were cut back, 1 base at V and 6 bases at J, with 10 bases in the middle. Per the germline V gene, CDR1 is LNHNV and CDR2 is YYDKDF (reference sequence). The CDR3 sequence is CATSRGVAGQPQHF. The DNA of the CDR3 is TGTGCCACCAGCAGAGGGGTAGCAGGTCAGCCCCAGCATTTT.

The rearrangement links TRBV12-3 or TRBV12-4 to TRBJ2-2; 8 bases match TRBD2. The CDR3 contains 16 residues. V gave up 6 bases and J gave up 7 bases; unmatched junction bases: 13. CDR3 bases: TGTGCCAGCAGCTCCCCGGGACTAGGCGCGATCGGGGAGCTGTTTTTT. It specifies CASSSPGLGAIGELFF.